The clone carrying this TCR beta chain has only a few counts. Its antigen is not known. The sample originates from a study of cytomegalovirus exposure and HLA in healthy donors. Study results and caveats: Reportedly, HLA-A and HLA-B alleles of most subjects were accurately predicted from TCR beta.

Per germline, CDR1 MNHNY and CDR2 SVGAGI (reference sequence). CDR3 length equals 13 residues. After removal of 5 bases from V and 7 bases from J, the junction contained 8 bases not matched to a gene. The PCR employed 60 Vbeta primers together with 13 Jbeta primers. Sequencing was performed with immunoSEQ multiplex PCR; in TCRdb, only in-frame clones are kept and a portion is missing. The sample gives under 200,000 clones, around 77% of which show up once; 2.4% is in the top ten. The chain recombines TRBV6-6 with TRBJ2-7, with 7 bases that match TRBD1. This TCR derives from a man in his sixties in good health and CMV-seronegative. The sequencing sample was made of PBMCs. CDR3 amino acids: CASSATGTGEQYF. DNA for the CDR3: TGTGCCAGCAGTGCGACAGGGACGGGGGAGCAGTACTTC.